The 10 T cell receptor beta chains in this list originate from one sample, sequenced in a study of graft-versus-host responses after intestinal transplantation. Sequencing used immunoSEQ multiplex PCR; TCRdb keeps in-frame clones, though not all of them. Of approximately 7,000 clones in the sample, 75% to 90% were seen once. The starting material was PBMCs, obtained about 83 days after transplant. The receptors here all came from a human patient who received an intestinal transplant, so some T cells may come from the graft donor.

This clone was detected once. The rearrangement uses TRBV7-9 and TRBJ1-2, with D possibly being TRBD1 (5 bases). V was clipped by 4 bases and J by 1 base, with 7 bases between them. CDR3 length equals 13 residues. Germline V gene data show CDR1 as SEHNR and CDR2 as FQNEAQ (reference sequence). The CDR3 nucleotides are TGTGCCAGCAGCTCGGACAATAACTATGGCTACACCTTC. Translation gives CASSSDNNYGYTF.

This clone was recorded only once. The chain uses TRBV6-5 and TRBJ1-6; D call uncertain. Looked up from germline, CDR1 is MNHEY and CDR2 is SVGAGI. Trimming took off 9 bases at V and 9 bases at J, with 12 bases between the two ends. The CDR3 has 12 amino acids. CDR3 coding DNA: TGTGCCAGTGAGCCGTGGGGTTCACCCCTCCACTTT. This encodes CASEPWGSPLHF.

The chain has TRBV19 and TRBJ1-5, with 12 nucleotides matching TRBD1. Looked up from germline, CDR1 is LNHDA and CDR2 is SQIVND (reference sequence). The CDR3 is made up of 19 amino acids. J lost 1 base, V lost 4 bases, and 11 bases had no gene match. The DNA for the CDR3 is TGTGCCAGTAGTACCCCTGGGGGACAGGGGGCGGTAAGCAATCAGCCCCAGCATTTT. This gives the protein CASSTPGGQGAVSNQPQHF.

The chain carries TRBV4-2 and TRBJ1-2; D might be TRBD1 (6 bases). Trimming stripped 4 bases from V and 6 bases from J, with 12 bases between. Per germline, CDR1 LGHNA and CDR2 YNFKEQ. This CDR3 spans 13 amino acids. CDR3 DNA sequence: TGTGCCAGCAGCCCCGGGGGGGGCGATGGCTACACCTTC. Translation: CASSPGGGDGYTF.

V gene TRBV28 combines with J gene TRBJ2-5; 12 bases are shared with TRBD1. Germline trimming cut 8 bases from V and 5 bases from J; bases unmatched to any gene: 3. The germline gives CDR1 MDHEN, CDR2 SYDVKM. The CDR3 contains 13 residues. CDR3 sequence: CASRDRGRETQYF. The CDR3 region has the DNA TGTGCCAGCCGGGACAGGGGGCGCGAGACCCAGTACTTC.

This rearrangement joins TRBV15 to TRBJ1-2; possible D gene TRBD1, 5 bases. Germline lookup yields CDR1 LNHNV and CDR2 YYDKDF (reference sequence). The CDR3 has 14 residues. V lost 6 bases to trimming and J lost 4 bases, with 15 bases between them. The CDR3: CATSAQGSSYGYTF. DNA of the CDR3: TGTGCCACCAGTGCTCAGGGTTCGAGCTATGGCTACACCTTC.

The rearrangement uses TRBV6-5 and TRBJ1-3; 8 nucleotides match TRBD1. The CDR3 length is 15 residues. The V gene's germline CDR1 is MNHEY and CDR2 SVGAGI. Unmatched junction bases numbered 4, after V lost 6 bases and J lost 0 bases. Here the CDR3 reads CASSRTGLSGNTIYF. The DNA for the CDR3 is TGTGCCAGCAGCAGGACAGGGCTCTCTGGAAACACCATATATTTT.

This clone was found once. This rearrangement joins TRBV5-1 to TRBJ1-2; D is ambiguous. Deletions cut 0 bases from V and 0 bases from J, with 6 bases between. The CDR3 is 14 amino acids. Germline V gene data show CDR1 as SGHRS and CDR2 as YFSETQ. CDR3 DNA: TGCGCCAGCAGCTTGGATCGAGCTAACTATGGCTACACCTTC. The encoded protein is CASSLDRANYGYTF.

CDR3 in DNA: TGTGCCAGCAGATTGACAGGGGGCCGGGAGACCCAGTACTTC. Translated, it gives CASRLTGGRETQYF. The rearrangement uses TRBV25-1 and TRBJ2-5; 10 nucleotides match TRBD1. V was clipped by 6 bases and J by 5 bases; unmatched bases: 6. Germline V CDR1 and CDR2: MGHDK, SYGVNS. The CDR3 loop spans 14 amino acids.

The rearrangement uses TRBV5-6 and TRBJ2-7; the match to TRBD2 covers 8 bases. The junction had 1 base not matched to a gene; V was cut back by 2 bases and J by 0 bases. Germline V gene data show CDR1 as SGHDT and CDR2 as YYEEEE. The CDR3 consists of 14 residues. CDR3 nucleotides: TGTGCCAGCAGCTTCGGGACTAGCTCCTACGAGCAGTACTTC. It yields the protein CASSFGTSSYEQYF.